The clone carrying this T cell receptor beta chain was counted ten times or more. MiXCR, applied by TCRdb to the 5' RACE reads, yields one record per CDR3 protein. The sample holds 40,000 to 55,000 distinct CDR3 sequences, 6.6% seen once. This sample is drawn from a study of T cells after yellow fever vaccination. Findings of the study overall: Clones from primary vaccination mostly reappeared after the booster (roughly 95% CD4, approximately 86% CD8).

The V end lost 6 bases, the J end lost 4 bases, and 13 bases lay between the germline ends. The CDR3 sequence is 14 residues long. This clonotype was obtained from a man between 18 and 35 years old who received the YFV17D yellow fever vaccine. The V and J genes are TRBV12-3 or TRBV12-4 and TRBJ1-5; TRBD1 might be the D (5 bases). The source was CD8+ T cells not binding an NS4B(214-222) dextramer, sorted from PBMCs, collected about 41 days after the first yellow fever vaccination. For the CDR3, the DNA is TGTGCCAGCAGCCCGGGGGGTTTTAATCAGCCCCAGCATTTT. Encoded protein: CASSPGGFNQPQHF.